This paragraph covers one T cell receptor (beta chain) sequence. No antigen is known for it. A much bigger clone sits one base away, suggesting this may be a read error. The data belong to a study of spatial heterogeneity in lung cancer. Study at large: Across the raw uncorrected reads, a unique TCR and UMI combination was observed, on average, more than ten times. Study-level findings and limits: Coverage of tumor T cells was estimated at 6% to 7.5% for alpha chains and more than 11% for beta chains. Mutation counts in tumors were tracked by counts of expanded intratumoral alpha and beta TCRs.

Described time point: sample taken at primary tumor resection. The input material, whole RNA from tumor, nontumor lung or frozen PBMC, was sequenced unsorted. One entry per CDR3 protein results from TCRdb running MiXCR on the 5' RACE reads. This table has around 100,000 distinct CDR3 sequences, 4.4% appearing once. The germline gives CDR1 MDHEN, CDR2 SYDVKM. V gave up 6 bases and J gave up 7 bases, with 18 bases separating them. CDR3 length: 14 amino acids. The receptor's source is a male donor with early-stage non-small cell lung cancer. The sample was lung tumor tissue, taken at surgery. The genes are TRBV28 and TRBJ2-5; D possibly corresponds to TRBD2 (5 bases). As DNA, the CDR3 is TGTGCCAGCAGAGCCGGGATCGTCACAGTGACCCAGTACTTC. Its protein product is CASRAGIVTVTQYF.